The 22 T cell receptor beta chains reported below all come from one sample, sequenced in a study of shared clonotypes between healthy human individuals. Method: immunoSEQ multiplex PCR; TCRdb's copy keeps in-frame clones and lacks some. The table records about 2.3 million clones, about nine tenths of them present only once. Sequencing was carried out using naive CD4+ T cells from PBMCs. Subset described: CD45RA+ positively selected. The receptors here all came from a man aged 18 to 29 in good health. Some clones in this sample may be carry-over from other donors' samples.

This sequence joins TRBV6-1 and TRBJ2-7; the match to TRBD2 covers 13 bases. V dropped 6 bases and J dropped 13; count of bases not matched to a gene: 15. The CDR3 loop spans 15 amino acids. Germline lookup yields CDR1 MNHNS and CDR2 SASEGT. The CDR3 bases are TGTGCCAGCAGCGGAGGACTAGCGGGAGCGCCAGGTCAATACTTC. Its protein is CASSGGLAGAPGQYF.

The chain has TRBV6-5 and TRBJ1-2, with D tentatively TRBD1 (5 bases). V was cut by 4 bases and J by 9 bases, with 24 bases left in between. The CDR3 has 16 amino acids. Germline values: CDR1 MNHEY, CDR2 SVGAGI. CDR3 DNA sequence: TGTGCCAGCAGTTTACGTTCCAATGGGGGTCCGGAGAGCTACACCTTC. As protein: CASSLRSNGGPESYTF.

The V gene is TRBV29-1, the J gene TRBJ1-3; no reliable D call. Germline assignment: CDR1 SQVTM and CDR2 ANQGSEA. CDR3 length: 13 amino acids. The V end lost 7 bases, the J end lost 0 bases, and 10 bases lay between the germline ends. The CDR3, as DNA: TGCAGCGCCCTCGGTCTCTCTGGAAACACCATATATTTT. It yields the protein CSALGLSGNTIYF.

The table lists this clone with a count of one. J is TRBJ2-7 and V is TRBV7-9; D gene unclear. Between the trimmed V and J ends, which lost 5 bases and 5 bases, there was a span of 22 bases. This CDR3 contains 16 residues. Germline V gene sequence: CDR1 SEHNR, CDR2 FQNEAQ (reference sequence). CDR3 DNA sequence: TGTGCCAGCAGCCCACGCGTTGGAAGTATAGGCGACGAGCAGTACTTC. It is translated as CASSPRVGSIGDEQYF.

This chain links TRBV9 with TRBJ2-3; D unclear. Trimming took 3 bases from V and 6 from J, leaving 14 bases between them. The germline V gene has CDR1 SGDLS and CDR2 YYNGEE. The CDR3 sequence is 14 residues long. As DNA, the CDR3 is TGTGCCAGCAGCGGCCCGGACGTGTCGGATACGCAGTATTTT. Translating gives CASSGPDVSDTQYF.

This chain joins TRBV7-9 and TRBJ2-2, with D uncertain. Germline values: CDR1 SEHNR, CDR2 FQNEAQ (reference sequence). With 1 base removed from V and 6 bases from J, the gap between germline ends came to 12 bases. The length of the CDR3 is 15 residues. The CDR3 region has the DNA TGTGCCAGCAGCTTAGGTAGAGGTAAATCCGGGGAGCTGTTTTTT. Translation: CASSLGRGKSGELFF.

The V and J genes are TRBV28 and TRBJ2-7, with D perhaps TRBD1 (5 bases). This CDR3 has 14 residues. Trimming removed 4 bases from V and 2 bases from J, with 12 bases in between. CDR1 is MDHEN, CDR2 SYDVKM, per germline. The CDR3: CASSSLDTTYEQYF. CDR3 DNA sequence: TGTGCCAGCAGTTCTTTGGACACTACCTACGAGCAGTACTTC.

The genes are TRBV19 and TRBJ2-2; 8 nucleotides align to TRBD1. Germline V lookup: CDR1 LNHDA, CDR2 SQIVND (reference sequence). This CDR3 has 14 residues. The V segment lost 4 bases and the J segment 3 bases; nucleotides outside the gene matches: 1. This CDR3 reads CASSKGQDTGELFF. CDR3 nucleotides: TGTGCCAGTAGTAAGGGACAGGACACCGGGGAGCTGTTTTTT.

The V call is TRBV28, the J call TRBJ2-1; D gene unclear. This CDR3 is 14 amino acids long. V gave up 2 bases and J gave up 5 bases, with 10 bases separating them. Germline CDR1 MDHEN, CDR2 SYDVKM. As DNA, the CDR3 is TGTGCCAGCAGTTTACCGACCCAAAACAATGAGCAGTTCTTC. It specifies CASSLPTQNNEQFF.

V is TRBV5-6 and J is TRBJ2-3; weak D call: TRBD1 (5 bases). The CDR3 has 15 amino acids. Trimming took 1 base from V and 3 from J, leaving 12 bases between them. Germline V gene data show CDR1 as SGHDT and CDR2 as YYEEEE. The chain's CDR3 is CASSLRQFRTDTQYF. CDR3 coding DNA: TGTGCCAGCAGCTTGAGACAGTTTAGGACAGATACGCAGTATTTT.

About this clone itself: Within the sample, other DNA sequences also encode this same CDR3. The chain recombines TRBV9 with TRBJ2-3, with no clear D. The germline gives CDR1 SGDLS, CDR2 YYNGEE. The CDR3 has 13 residues. V was trimmed by 1 base and J by 1 base, leaving 4 bases between them. CDR3 amino acids: CASSVIGTDTQYF. CDR3 sequence (DNA): TGTGCCAGCAGCGTAATTGGCACAGATACGCAGTATTTT.

The rearrangement joins TRBV6-5 to TRBJ2-7, with D possibly being TRBD1 (6 bases). In germline, CDR1 is MNHEY, CDR2 SVGAGI. The CDR3 extends over 14 amino acids. Trimming took off 9 bases at V and 1 base at J, with 16 bases between the two ends. The DNA of the CDR3 is TGTGCCAGTCGGCAAAGGGGGATGTCCTACGAGCAGTACTTC. It specifies CASRQRGMSYEQYF.

The chain employs TRBV6-5 and TRBJ2-1; no firm D call. This CDR3 is 15 amino acids long. Germline CDR1 and CDR2: MNHEY and SVGAGI. Trimming stripped 3 bases from V and 5 bases from J, with 14 bases between. CDR3 in amino acids: CASSYDVLSHNEQFF. CDR3 DNA: TGTGCCAGCAGTTATGATGTCCTTAGCCACAATGAGCAGTTCTTC.

The rearrangement joins TRBV11-2 to TRBJ2-7; 9 bases map to TRBD1. Germline trimming cut 5 bases from V and 3 bases from J; bases unmatched to any gene: 11. This CDR3 comprises 16 residues. CDR1 and CDR2 (germline): SGHAT, FQNNGV. CDR3 loop: CASSPTGGAGVYEQYF. For the CDR3, the DNA is TGTGCCAGCAGCCCGACAGGGGGGGCGGGGGTCTACGAGCAGTACTTC.

This rearrangement joins TRBV7-9 to TRBJ2-1; TRBD2 aligns across 12 bases. CDR1 and CDR2 (germline): SEHNR, FQNEAQ (reference sequence). CDR3 size: 15 residues. V was clipped by 4 bases and J by 8 bases; unmatched bases: 6. In DNA form, the CDR3 reads TGTGCCAGCAGCTCCTCGCGACTAGCGGGAGATGAGCAGTTCTTC. It is translated as CASSSSRLAGDEQFF.

This rearrangement joins TRBV9 to TRBJ2-4, with 8 bases that match TRBD1. Germline-derived CDR1 and CDR2 are SGDLS and YYNGEE. J lost 7 bases, V lost 4 bases, and 7 bases had no gene match. The CDR3 consists of 14 residues. In DNA form, the CDR3 reads TGTGCCAGCAGCTTACAGGGGGACGGGAACATTCAGTACTTC. Amino acids: CASSLQGDGNIQYF.

The chain couples TRBV19 to TRBJ2-5, with 7 bases identical to TRBD1. With V trimmed by 6 bases and J by 3 bases, 4 bases remained unmatched. CDR1 is LNHDA and CDR2 is SQIVND in the germline V gene (reference sequence). The CDR3 has 13 residues. The CDR3 is CASSQDREETQYF. Written as DNA, the CDR3 is TGTGCCAGTAGCCAAGACAGGGAAGAGACCCAGTACTTC.

This chain uses TRBV5-1 with TRBJ2-7, with TRBD2 identical over 7 bases. The germline CDR1 and CDR2 sequences are SGHRS and YFSETQ. The CDR3 sequence is 14 residues long. J lost 6 bases, V lost 2 bases, and 8 bases had no gene match. CDR3 protein: CASSLTGTISEQYF. In DNA form, the CDR3 reads TGCGCCAGCAGCTTAACCGGGACTATCAGCGAGCAGTACTTC.

The chain couples TRBV2 to TRBJ1-1; 8 positions match TRBD1. V shed 5 bases, J shed 5 bases, and the junction held 4 bases outside the gene matches. Germline lookup yields CDR1 SNHLY and CDR2 FYNNEI. This CDR3 has 13 residues. CDR3 protein: CASSIDRGTEAFF. The CDR3, as DNA: TGTGCCAGCAGTATCGACAGGGGAACTGAAGCTTTCTTT.

This rearrangement joins TRBV21-1 to TRBJ1-2; the table's D gene call, TRBD1, was not cross checked with the DNA. TRBV21-1 represents a pseudogene. The CDR3 length is 11 residues. CDR3 loop: CASSGAEHYTF. The CDR3 coding sequence is TGTGCCAGCAGCGGGGCAGAACACTACACCTTC.

This chain joins TRBV7-2 and TRBJ1-2, with TRBD1 identical over 7 bases. J lost 4 bases, V lost 5 bases, and 7 bases had no gene match. The CDR3 extends over 14 amino acids. Germline V gene data show CDR1 as SGHTA and CDR2 as FQGNSA. The CDR3 DNA reads TGTGCCAGCAGCCCGACGGGACAGTTCTATGGCTACACCTTC. Its translation: CASSPTGQFYGYTF.

V and J are TRBV10-2 and TRBJ1-5, with TRBD1 matching over 7 bases. CDR3 length equals 13 residues. In germline, CDR1 is WSHSY, CDR2 SAAADI. Trimming at V came to 4 bases and at J to 5 bases, leaving 2 bases not matched to a gene. The CDR3 region has the DNA TGCGCCAGCAGTGGAACAGGGGATCAGCCCCAGCATTTT. Protein product: CASSGTGDQPQHF.